This passage covers 2 T cell receptor beta chains from one sample sequenced in a study of beta chain features in type 1 diabetes. Reverse transcription of all isolated RNA meant that expressed TCRB transcripts were sequenced. TCRdb's copy holds only in-frame clones and misses some; the assay was immunoSEQ multiplex PCR. Counted here are around 500,000 clones, over 9.5% occurring once; the ten biggest clones make up approximately 0.05%. Material for sequencing was naive CD4+ T cells from blood. These TCRs come from a woman between 18 and 29 years old in good health.

This clone was seen more than once but under ten times. The chain has TRBV7-9 and TRBJ1-6; D not certain. This CDR3 contains 16 residues. Germline CDR1 and CDR2: SEHNR and FQNEAQ (reference sequence). V was cut by 4 bases and J by 5 bases, with 15 bases left in between. For the CDR3, the DNA is TGTGCCAGCAGCTCCTCTTCCGGCCACCATAATTCACCCCTCCACTTT. It codes for CASSSSSGHHNSPLHF. The whole variable domain, remainder taken from reference TRBV7-9 and TRBJ1-6, is DTGVSQNPRHKITKRGQNVTFRCDPISEHNRLYWYRQTLGQGPEFLTYFQNEAQLEKSRLLSDRFSAERPKGSFSTLEIQRTEQGDSAMYLCASSSSSGHHNSPLHFGNGTRLTVT.

This clone turned up a few times. This chain joins TRBV29-1 and TRBJ2-3; 13 positions match TRBD2. Germline loops: CDR1 SQVTM, CDR2 ANQGSEA. Unmatched junction bases numbered 4, after V lost 7 bases and J lost 3 bases. The length of the CDR3 is 14 residues. The CDR3 DNA reads as TGCAGCGCCGAGACTAGCGGGAGGACAGATACGCAGTATTTT. Amino acids: CSAETSGRTDTQYF.